This TCR beta chain was documented in a study of identifying expanded T cells in peripheral blood (dated by TCRdb to between 2018 and 2021). Background for the entire study: Four technical replicates, made by sequencing separate aliquots from the same pool of genomic DNA, were compared pairwise.

The immunoSEQ Assay, which uses bias-controlled multiplex PCR amplification of genomic DNA, was used to profile TCRbeta CDR3 regions. On the authors' methods: The absolute abundance of each unique TCRbeta CDR3 region was quantified after sequences were collapsed and filtered. Differential abundance was assessed using a binomial (Fisher-equivalent) model and a beta-binomial model in which time-dependent variance fitted from healthy donors was added. Clones with fewer than 5 combined templates were removed, and a clone was called differentially abundant if the clone's Benjamini-Hochberg FDR was below 0.01. Beta-binomial variance was modeled as a function of total template count across the two samples using the form v = (b*log(k)+a)^2. The table was pulled from immuneACCESS by TCRdb, which kept in-frame rearrangements only. Such tables lose some clones; where checked, under half of the loss comes from unresolved V genes, and the rest has no known cause. V and J calls and clone size are copied from that table; D and trimming were computed from the DNA. This sample has 70,000 to 100,000 clones in its table, and 88% of those were observed once. The ten largest clones capture approximately 4% of the sample.

During the collection period, no immune events, such as infections, were documented for the healthy donors. Time-dependent variance in a beta-binomial model of T-cell clone differential abundance was calibrated using healthy-donor blood repertoires as a training cohort. The training cohort included some ten healthy donors, of whom 3 were female and 7 were male. On average the donors were about 40 years old, and their ages spanned about 25 to 64 years. Whole blood from each healthy donor was obtained from a commercial supplier and was collected at three time points 2 to 3 weeks apart. Genomic DNA was extracted from unsorted whole blood for immunosequencing. What the study reported, not specific to this receptor: It was expected by the authors that biological variance in healthy repertoires might increase further over much longer intervals, such as months to years. Across all healthy-donor time intervals, the beta-binomial model significantly lowered both the number of clones called differentially abundant and the false-positive rate. For all healthy donors, the variance in clone template counts between approximately two-week samples rose significantly as total template count increased. The binomial model flagged around 1.2 differentially abundant clones between technical replicates but approximately 16 over two weeks and around 20 over around four weeks.

On this clone: Its target antigen remains unknown. No base quality information exists; no much larger clone differs at one position.

Measured from the cysteine to the phenylalanine, the CDR3 is 14 residues long. The sequence is cut down to CDR3 DNA, 42 bases in frame from base 1. V trim: 3 bases; J trim: 5 bases; unmatched bases: 6. As encoded in the germline V gene (reference sequence), CDR1 is MNHEY while CDR2 is SMNVEV. The clonotype was recovered from a person aged 18 to 75 in good health. The V and J segments used are TRBV27 and TRBJ1-2; 7 of the junction bases match TRBD1. Source material: blood. The CDR3 in this case is CASSFGTDFYGYTF. The nucleotides are TGTGCCAGCAGTTTTGGGACAGACTTTTATGGCTACACCTTC.